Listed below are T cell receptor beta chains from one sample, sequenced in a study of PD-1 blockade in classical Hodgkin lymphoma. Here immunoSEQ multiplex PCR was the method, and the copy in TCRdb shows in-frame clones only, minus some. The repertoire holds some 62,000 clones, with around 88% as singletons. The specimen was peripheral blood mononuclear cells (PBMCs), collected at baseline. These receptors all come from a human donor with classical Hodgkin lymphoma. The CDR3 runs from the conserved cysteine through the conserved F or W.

CDR3: CASSNPGGGFGEQYF
V: TRBV6-5
J: TRBJ2-7

CDR3: CASSSDTSTYEQYF
V: TRBV7-2
J: TRBJ2-7

CDR3: CASSPRTRAYEQYF
V: TRBV21-1
J: TRBJ2-7

CDR3: CASSQGSEGTGANVLTF
V: TRBV4-1
J: TRBJ2-6

CDR3: CASSLSSGLIYGYTF
V: TRBV28
J: TRBJ1-2

CDR3: CSVGRGTVVGNEAFF
V: TRBV29-1
J: TRBJ1-1

CDR3: CAISEIRLAGGFYNEQFF
V: TRBV10-3
J: TRBJ2-1

CDR3: CASSQAGTGGNEQYF
V: TRBV4-2
J: TRBJ2-7

CDR3: CASSLEAGGTGELFF
V: TRBV11-2
J: TRBJ2-2

CDR3: CASSSREHSSYNEQFF
V: TRBV5-6
J: TRBJ2-1

CDR3: CASSLSWTGTNYGYTF
V: TRBV27
J: TRBJ1-2

CDR3: CASSLLGLNEKLFF
V: TRBV7-2
J: TRBJ1-4

CDR3: CASSARPGLNTRETQYF
V: TRBV7-9
J: TRBJ2-5

CDR3: CASSYGGPTDTQYF
V: TRBV6-5
J: TRBJ2-3

CDR3: CSVEHGTSGGPRYF
V: TRBV29-1
J: TRBJ2-5

CDR3: CASSLATNTEAFF
V: TRBV7-2
J: TRBJ1-1

CDR3: CASSFGLASQGALVTEAFF
V: TRBV27
J: TRBJ1-1

CDR3: CASSLGEDGRGLNTEAFF
V: TRBV7-9
J: TRBJ1-1

CDR3: CASSYEDGVKLFF
V: TRBV6-6
J: TRBJ1-4

CDR3: CAWRDYGRDTQYF
V: TRBV30
J: TRBJ2-3

CDR3: CASSREGETQYF
V: TRBV5-1
J: TRBJ2-5

CDR3: CASSFLTRPYNEQFF
V: TRBV5-4
J: TRBJ2-1

CDR3: CSVGQAGTEAFF
V: TRBV29-1
J: TRBJ1-1

CDR3: CASSLTHYNSPLHF
V: TRBV7-2
J: TRBJ1-6

CDR3: CAWTKGRWWNTEAFF
V: TRBV30
J: TRBJ1-1

CDR3: CASQTGSNIGELFF
V: TRBV28
J: TRBJ2-2

CDR3: CASSPDSYGYTF
V: TRBV19
J: TRBJ1-2

CDR3: CASSSPHDRGQSLGYGYTF
V: TRBV7-2
J: TRBJ1-2

CDR3: CASSLFADSEQYF
V: TRBV7-9
J: TRBJ2-7

CDR3: CASSKDHLAGGPVEETQYF
V: TRBV21-1
J: TRBJ2-5

CDR3: CAIKETQSYEQYF
V: TRBV6-5
J: TRBJ2-7

CDR3: CASSLDRGRVYEQYF
V: TRBV5-6
J: TRBJ2-7

CDR3: CASTLGGDYGYTF
V: TRBV9
J: TRBJ1-2

CDR3: CASSQEGEDRAETQYF
V: TRBV4-2
J: TRBJ2-5

CDR3: CASSFQGDTQYF
V: TRBV27
J: TRBJ2-3

CDR3: CASSLLTATSVTEAFF
V: TRBV28
J: TRBJ1-1

CDR3: CASRGGGAGEKLFF
V: TRBV27
J: TRBJ1-4

CDR3: CASRLILGATNEKLFF
V: TRBV19
J: TRBJ1-4

CDR3: CASSRSGGGLNTEAFF
V: TRBV18
J: TRBJ1-1

CDR3: CASSYSFSSGWDYGYTF
V: TRBV2
J: TRBJ1-2

CDR3: CASSFKKGRLF
V: TRBV12-1
J: TRBJ1-1

CDR3: CASSVVGDGYTF
V: TRBV9
J: TRBJ1-2

CDR3: CASRYLPTRDTEAFF
V: TRBV19
J: TRBJ1-1

CDR3: CASSYLSGGDYNEQFF
V: TRBV7-3
J: TRBJ2-1

CDR3: CASRGTTYEQYF
V: TRBV5-1
J: TRBJ2-7

CDR3: CAWSTPDRTIQLAKNIQYF
V: TRBV30
J: TRBJ2-4

CDR3: CASSFTGGPDTQYF
V: TRBV5-5
J: TRBJ2-3